This T cell receptor (beta chain) was sequenced in a study of T cells in women clearing cervical HPV infection. About the research overall: Controls' single incident HPV16 infection cleared within 12 months without precancer. Case blood drawn at lesion detection; control blood after infection cleared.

TCRdb's copy holds only in-frame clones and misses some; the assay was immunoSEQ multiplex PCR. This sample's clone table lists 25,000 to 35,000 clones. Turning to this clone: Its antigen is currently unknown.

Points from the study as a whole: A classifier using richness and V gene abundances reached an AUC of about 0.83.

The sequenced material came from blood buffy coat. This receptor was identified in a woman between 18 and 70 years old with a cervical HPV16 infection that either progressed to CIN3+ or cleared (not recorded which).

CDR3: CASSEPGQLSYNEQFF. The part of the CDR3 DNA that was read is TGTGCCAGCAGTGAACCGGGACAGCTTTCCTACAATGAG. This chain uses TRBV6-1 with TRBJ2-1; 7 nucleotides agree with TRBD1. The read terminates 3 residues before the CDR3 end, so the remaining end is supplied by the germline J gene. Germline loops: CDR1 MNHNS, CDR2 SASEGT. The CDR3 covers 16 residues. J gave up 1 base and V 2 bases, and 5 bases lay outside the gene matches.